Following are 14 T cell receptor beta chains from one sample sequenced in a study of shared clonotypes between healthy human individuals. Libraries were prepared by immunoSEQ multiplex PCR; TCRdb keeps only in-frame clonotypes and omits some of them. The sample carries roughly 2.5 million clones, approximately 94% recorded once. Sequencing was carried out using naive CD4+ T cells sorted from blood. Subset in this sample: CD45RA+ positively selected. Every receptor here comes from a young man in good health.

This clone appeared once. CDR3 in amino acids: CASSRQGSEKLFF. CDR3 DNA sequence: TGTGCCAGCAGTCGACAGGGGAGTGAAAAACTGTTTTTT. The chain joins TRBV6-6 to TRBJ1-4, with 8 bases identical to TRBD1. Germline CDR1 is MNHNY and CDR2 is SVGAGI (reference sequence). The CDR3 is made up of 13 amino acids. V lost 5 bases, J lost 7 bases, and 3 bases stayed unmatched.

The rearrangement joins TRBV10-3 to TRBJ1-1, with a tentative D call TRBD1 (6 bases). There are 15 residues in the CDR3. The V end was cut by 3 bases, the J end by 0 bases, with 11 bases between. Germline CDR1 ENHRY, CDR2 SYGVKD. The DNA for the CDR3 is TGTGCCATCAGTGACAGGGGCCTTCTGAACACTGAAGCTTTCTTT. Encoded protein: CAISDRGLLNTEAFF.

V gene TRBV19 combines with J gene TRBJ1-6; 9 positions match TRBD1. The V segment lost 4 bases and the J segment 9 bases; nucleotides outside the gene matches: 7. Germline assignment: CDR1 LNHDA and CDR2 SQIVND (reference sequence). The length of the CDR3 is 15 residues. The CDR3 protein is CASSTGGTGPSPLHF. CDR3 DNA sequence: TGTGCCAGTAGTACGGGGGGGACAGGGCCTTCACCCCTCCACTTT.

Turning to this clone: In the same sample, other DNA sequences code for this CDR3. This chain uses TRBV27 with TRBJ2-7; D unresolved. The CDR3 has 14 residues. Deletions cut 5 bases from V and 0 bases from J, with 11 bases between. CDR1 is MNHEY, CDR2 SMNVEV, per germline (reference sequence). The chain's CDR3 is CASSLVGFSYEQYF. CDR3 DNA: TGTGCCAGCAGTCTAGTGGGGTTCTCCTACGAGCAGTACTTC.

This sequence joins TRBV5-5 and TRBJ1-1; D gene uncertain. This CDR3 region has 14 residues. Germline V gene lookup returns CDR1 SGHKS and CDR2 YYEKEE (reference sequence). The V end lost 2 bases, the J end lost 0 bases, and 8 bases lay between the germline ends. CDR3 sequence: CASSFQALNTEAFF. The CDR3, as DNA: TGTGCCAGCAGCTTTCAAGCCCTGAACACTGAAGCTTTCTTT.

The rearrangement links TRBV28 to TRBJ2-4, with 8 bases lining up with TRBD2. Trimming at V came to 5 bases and at J to 2 bases, leaving 14 bases not matched to a gene. The CDR3 is made up of 18 amino acids. Germline V gene sequence: CDR1 MDHEN, CDR2 SYDVKM. CDR3 loop: CASSPRGAGAGTKNIQYF. CDR3 coding DNA: TGTGCCAGCAGTCCCCGGGGAGCGGGGGCGGGAACCAAAAACATTCAGTACTTC.

DNA for the CDR3: TGTGCCAGCAGTGCTTTACTCCGGGCAGATACGCAGTATTTT. Its protein product is CASSALLRADTQYF. The chain links TRBV2 to TRBJ2-3; unclear D gene. The length of the CDR3 is 14 residues. Germline CDR1 SNHLY, CDR2 FYNNEI. Trimming stripped 4 bases from V and 4 bases from J, with 12 bases between.

The J gene is TRBJ2-1, the V gene TRBV6-1; TRBD1 might be the D (6 bases). Trimming cost V 4 bases and J 5 bases, with 15 bases left between them. CDR3 length equals 15 residues. The germline V gene has CDR1 MNHNS and CDR2 SASEGT. Here the CDR3 reads CASSAGHSDDNEQFF. CDR3 sequence (DNA): TGTGCCAGCAGTGCGGGACATTCCGACGACAATGAGCAGTTCTTC.

The chain couples TRBV6-1 to TRBJ2-1, with 11 bases matching TRBD2. Germline values: CDR1 MNHNS, CDR2 SASEGT. CDR3 length: 15 amino acids. The trim removed 7 bases at V and 2 bases at J, leaving 4 bases unmatched. CDR3 in amino acids: CASTFSGGAYNEQFF. DNA of the CDR3: TGTGCCAGCACCTTTAGCGGGGGGGCCTACAATGAGCAGTTCTTC.

The chain uses TRBV5-1 and TRBJ2-1, with 7 bases fitting TRBD2. This CDR3 is 14 amino acids long. V dropped 3 bases and J dropped 4; count of bases not matched to a gene: 4. Germline CDR1 and CDR2: SGHRS and YFSETQ. The CDR3 here is CASSSSSGYNEQFF. CDR3 sequence (DNA): TGCGCCAGCAGCTCCTCTAGCGGTTACAATGAGCAGTTCTTC.

This chain connects TRBV6-5 to TRBJ1-1; TRBD1 agrees at 8 bases. After removal of 4 bases from V and 1 base from J, the junction contained 8 bases not matched to a gene. This CDR3 has 16 amino acids. Germline assignment: CDR1 MNHEY and CDR2 SVGAGI. The DNA of the CDR3 is TGTGCCAGCAGTTTCAGGACAGGGTCAGGGAACACTGAAGCTTTCTTT. It is translated as CASSFRTGSGNTEAFF.

This chain uses TRBV5-8 with TRBJ1-1; D is perhaps TRBD1 (5 bases). From germline, CDR1 is SGHTS and CDR2 YDEGEE. The CDR3 loop spans 15 amino acids. Trimming shortened V by 0 bases and J by 1 base, and 10 bases separated the two germline ends. This CDR3 reads CASSLALGGNTEAFF. For the CDR3, the DNA is TGTGCCAGCAGCTTGGCCCTCGGGGGGAACACTGAAGCTTTCTTT.

For the CDR3, the DNA is TGTGCCAGCAGTTTGGACAGAGTGAACACTGAAGCTTTCTTT. Amino acid sequence: CASSLDRVNTEAFF. This chain joins TRBV6-5 and TRBJ1-1; D might be TRBD1 (6 bases). V was trimmed by 4 bases and J by 0 bases, leaving 9 bases between them. Germline CDR1 and CDR2: MNHEY and SVGAGI. The CDR3 contains 14 residues.

The gene calls are TRBV5-1 and TRBJ1-1; D unresolved. V lost 2 bases, J lost 0 bases, and 11 bases lay in between. The CDR3 consists of 15 residues. Germline CDR1 and CDR2: SGHRS and YFSETQ. CDR3 nucleotides: TGCGCCAGCAGCTTTAATATAGGATTGAACACTGAAGCTTTCTTT. Translation: CASSFNIGLNTEAFF.